This TCR beta chain came from a study of cytomegalovirus exposure and HLA in healthy donors. Whole-study findings and limits: A reported reduction in N-insertions relative to the roughly 710-donor mean was seen in an Asian-associated ancestry cluster in a later analysis.

In this sample, this clone turned up a few times. Antigen: not known. With 60 Vbeta and 13 Jbeta primers, the PCR was carried out. Method: immunoSEQ multiplex PCR; TCRdb's copy keeps in-frame clones and lacks some. The profile shows about 180,000 clones, more than 60% of them singletons. In germline, CDR1 is MNHEY, CDR2 SVGAGI. Trimming cost V 6 bases and J 6 bases, with 18 bases left between them. The CDR3 has 14 residues. The chain is built from TRBV6-5 and TRBJ2-7, with D perhaps TRBD2 (5 bases). Sequenced sample: PBMCs. The receptor's source is a woman aged 60 to 75 in good health and CMV-seropositive. The CDR3 spells CASRPGSRGSEQYF. CDR3 nucleotide sequence: TGTGCCAGCAGACCGGGGAGTAGAGGATCCGAGCAGTACTTC.